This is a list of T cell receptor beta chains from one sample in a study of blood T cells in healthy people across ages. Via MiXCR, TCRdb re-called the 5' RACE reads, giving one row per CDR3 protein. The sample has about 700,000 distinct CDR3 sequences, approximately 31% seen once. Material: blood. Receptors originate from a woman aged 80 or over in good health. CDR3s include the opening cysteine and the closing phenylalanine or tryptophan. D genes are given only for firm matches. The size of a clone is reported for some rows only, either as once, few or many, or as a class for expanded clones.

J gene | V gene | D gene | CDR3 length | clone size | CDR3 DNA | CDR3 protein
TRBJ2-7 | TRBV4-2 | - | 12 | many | TGTGCCAGCAGCTTCGACAGATACGAGCAGTACTTC | CASSFDRYEQYF
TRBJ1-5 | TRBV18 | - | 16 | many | TGTGCCAGCTCACCACCGGGGGGCCTAAGCAATCAGCCCCAGCATTTT | CASSPPGGLSNQPQHF
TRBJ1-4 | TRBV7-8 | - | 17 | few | TGTGCCAGCAGCTTAGCGGCGGGAACAGGACCTAATGAAAAACTGTTTTTT | CASSLAAGTGPNEKLFF
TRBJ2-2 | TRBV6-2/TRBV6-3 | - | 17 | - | TGTGCCAGCAGTTTCCCCTCCGGGACGGTGAACACCGGGGAGCTGTTTTTT | CASSFPSGTVNTGELFF
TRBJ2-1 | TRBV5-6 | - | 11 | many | TGTGCCAGCAGCTTGCGCAATGAGCAGTTCTTC | CASSLRNEQFF
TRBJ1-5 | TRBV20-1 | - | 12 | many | TGCAGTGCCCGACAGACGGATCAGCCCCAGCATTTT | CSARQTDQPQHF
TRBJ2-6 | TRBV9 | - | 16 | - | TGTGCCAGCAGCGCCTCCGGGACAACTGGGGCCAACGTCCTGACTTTC | CASSASGTTGANVLTF
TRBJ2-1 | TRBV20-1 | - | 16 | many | TGCAGTGCACACCAGATACAGGGTGACTCCTACAATGAGCAGTTCTTC | CSAHQIQGDSYNEQFF
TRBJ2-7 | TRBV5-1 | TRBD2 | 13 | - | TGCGCCAGCATGCTAGCGGGGGGCTACGAGCAGTACTTC | CASMLAGGYEQYF
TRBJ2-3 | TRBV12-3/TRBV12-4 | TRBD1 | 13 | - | TGTGCCAGCGACAGGGTGAGCACAGATACGCAGTATTTT | CASDRVSTDTQYF
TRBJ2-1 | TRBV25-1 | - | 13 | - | TGTGCCAGCAGTGAAGATTCGCTCCTCGAGCAGTTCTTC | CASSEDSLLEQFF
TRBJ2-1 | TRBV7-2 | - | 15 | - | TGTGCCAGCAGCGATACGGGGGGTCATAGGGGGGGGCAGTTCTTC | CASSDTGGHRGGQFF